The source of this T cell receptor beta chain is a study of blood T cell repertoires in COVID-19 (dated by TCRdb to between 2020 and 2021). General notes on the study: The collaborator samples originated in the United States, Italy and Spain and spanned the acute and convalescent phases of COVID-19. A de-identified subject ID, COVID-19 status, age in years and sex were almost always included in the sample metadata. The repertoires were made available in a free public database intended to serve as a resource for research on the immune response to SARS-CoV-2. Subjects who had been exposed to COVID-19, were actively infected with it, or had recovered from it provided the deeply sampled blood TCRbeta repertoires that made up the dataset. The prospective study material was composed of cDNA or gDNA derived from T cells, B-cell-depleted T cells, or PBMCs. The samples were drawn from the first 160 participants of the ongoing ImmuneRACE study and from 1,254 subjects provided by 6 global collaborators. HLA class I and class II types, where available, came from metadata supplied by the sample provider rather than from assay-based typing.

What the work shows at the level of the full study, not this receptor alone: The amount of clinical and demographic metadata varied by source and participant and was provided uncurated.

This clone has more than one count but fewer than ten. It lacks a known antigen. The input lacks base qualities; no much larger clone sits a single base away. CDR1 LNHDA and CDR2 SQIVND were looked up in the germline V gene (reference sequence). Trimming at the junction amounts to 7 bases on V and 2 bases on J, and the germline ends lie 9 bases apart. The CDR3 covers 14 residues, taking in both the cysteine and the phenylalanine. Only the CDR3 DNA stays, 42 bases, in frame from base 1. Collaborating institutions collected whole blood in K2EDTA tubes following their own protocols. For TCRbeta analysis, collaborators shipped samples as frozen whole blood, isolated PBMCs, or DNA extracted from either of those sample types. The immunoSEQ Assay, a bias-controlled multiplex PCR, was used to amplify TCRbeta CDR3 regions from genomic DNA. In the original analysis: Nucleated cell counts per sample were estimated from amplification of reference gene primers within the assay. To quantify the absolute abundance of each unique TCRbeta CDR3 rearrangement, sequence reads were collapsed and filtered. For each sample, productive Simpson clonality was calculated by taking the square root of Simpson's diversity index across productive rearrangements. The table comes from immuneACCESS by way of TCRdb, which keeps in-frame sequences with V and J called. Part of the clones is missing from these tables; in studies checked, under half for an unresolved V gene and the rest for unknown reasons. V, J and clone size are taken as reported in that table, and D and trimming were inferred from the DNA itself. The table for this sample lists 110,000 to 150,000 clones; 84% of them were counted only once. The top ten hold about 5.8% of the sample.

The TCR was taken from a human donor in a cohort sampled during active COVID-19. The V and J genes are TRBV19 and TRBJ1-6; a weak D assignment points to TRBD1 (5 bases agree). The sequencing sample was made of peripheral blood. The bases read TGTGCCAGTAAAAGGGGTGCCTATAATTCACCCCTCCACTTT. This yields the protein CASKRGAYNSPLHF.